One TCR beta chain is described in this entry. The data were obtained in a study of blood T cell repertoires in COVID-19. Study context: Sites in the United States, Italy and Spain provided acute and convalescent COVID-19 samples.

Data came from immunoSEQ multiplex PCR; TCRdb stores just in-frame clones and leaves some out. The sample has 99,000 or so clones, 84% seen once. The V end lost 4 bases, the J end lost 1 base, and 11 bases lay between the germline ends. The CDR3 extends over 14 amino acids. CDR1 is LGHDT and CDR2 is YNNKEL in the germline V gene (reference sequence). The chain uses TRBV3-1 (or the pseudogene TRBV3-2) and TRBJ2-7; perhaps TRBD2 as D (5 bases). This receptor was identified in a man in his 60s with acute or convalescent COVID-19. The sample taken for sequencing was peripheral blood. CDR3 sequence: CASSPRTGSYEQYF. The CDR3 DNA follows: TGTGCCAGCAGCCCTCGGACGGGATCCTACGAGCAGTACTTC.